The 22 T cell receptor beta chains in this list originate from one sample, sequenced in a study of blood T cells in healthy people across ages. For the second PCR, which ran for about 6 to 11 cycles, a sample-barcoded 5' primer and a J-beta primer mix were used. A single record per CDR3 protein comes from TCRdb applying MiXCR to the 5' RACE reads. The sample includes some 710,000 distinct CDR3 sequences, about 24% of them seen just once. The sequenced sample consisted of blood. The receptors here all came from a man in his 70s in good health.

The chain has TRBV5-1 and TRBJ2-2; TRBD2 aligns across 12 bases. The CDR3 is 16 amino acids. Germline-derived CDR1 and CDR2 are SGHRS and YFSETQ. Trimming removed 3 bases from V and 5 bases from J; junction bases left unmatched: 5. CDR3 residues: CASSSLTSGGTGELFF. The CDR3 DNA reads as TGCGCCAGCAGCTCACTGACTAGCGGGGGAACCGGGGAGCTGTTTTTT.

This clonotype was seen more than once but under ten times. V usage is TRBV12-3 or TRBV12-4 and J usage is TRBJ2-6; D is uncertain. The CDR3 covers 14 residues. Trimming pared 5 bases from V and 0 bases from J, leaving 5 bases between. For the CDR3, the DNA is TGTGCCAGCAGTGCTGTCTCTGGGGCCAACGTCCTGACTTTC. Translation gives CASSAVSGANVLTF.

This clonotype turned up a few times. Because it lacks the conserved phenylalanine or tryptophan at the end, this CDR3 is likely a read error. The rearrangement links TRBV10-3 to TRBJ2-5, with 10 bases that match TRBD2. The J call is uncertain, as TRBJ2-7 better fits the DNA end. There are 15 residues in the CDR3. Germline CDR1 is ENHRY and CDR2 is SYGVKD. CDR3 DNA: TGTGCCATCAGCACCGGGACTAGCGTACCCTACGAGCAGTACATC. Amino acids: CAISTGTSVPYEQYI.

This clonotype was counted between two and nine times. The CDR3 spells CASSLDSSSYEQYF. The CDR3, as DNA: TGTGCCAGCAGTTTGGACAGCTCCTCCTACGAGCAGTACTTC. V usage is TRBV28 and J usage is TRBJ2-7; maybe TRBD1 (6 bases). The CDR3 extends over 14 amino acids. Germline lookup yields CDR1 MDHEN and CDR2 SYDVKM. V lost 3 bases, J lost 0 bases, and 9 bases lay in between.

This clonotype showed up just a few times. This sequence joins TRBV12-3 or TRBV12-4 and TRBJ1-1; D gene ambiguous. The CDR3 is 12 amino acids. Between the trimmed V and J ends, which lost 6 bases and 13 bases, there was a span of 18 bases. The CDR3 DNA sequence: TGTGCCAGCAGGAGGACGGCTGCCAAGCTTTTCTTT. This codes for CASRRTAAKLFF.

The chain carries TRBV5-1 and TRBJ2-5; D might be TRBD2 (6 bases). The last part of the DNA fits TRBJ2-1 better; the J call may be wrong. CDR1 is SGHRS and CDR2 is YFSETQ in the germline V gene. CDR3 size: 13 residues. The CDR3 region has the DNA TGCGCCAGCAGCCCGACTAGGGTGAATGAGCAGTTCTTC. It specifies CASSPTRVNEQFF.

The gene calls are TRBV9 and TRBJ2-3, with 12 bases identical to TRBD2. The CDR3 contains 14 residues. The V gene's germline CDR1 is SGDLS and CDR2 YYNGEE. With V trimmed by 5 bases and J by 3 bases, 1 base remained unmatched. CDR3 residues: CASSGLAGTDTQYF. In nucleotides, the CDR3 is TGTGCCAGCAGTGGACTAGCGGGAACAGATACGCAGTATTTT.

DNA for the CDR3: TGCAGTGCTAGTGGGGGTTTCTACGAGCAGTACTTC. Translated: CSASGGFYEQYF. The chain joins TRBV20-1 to TRBJ2-7; D possibly matches TRBD1 or TRBD2 (5 bases each). This CDR3 spans 12 amino acids. The germline V gene encodes CDR1 DFQATT and CDR2 SNEGSKA (reference sequence). V was trimmed by 3 bases and J by 3 bases, leaving 9 bases between them.

This clonotype was counted only a few times. CDR3 DNA sequence: TGTGCCAGCAGATCTGACACGAACACTGAAGCTTTCTTT. This encodes CASRSDTNTEAFF. The chain combines TRBV12-3 or TRBV12-4 with TRBJ1-1; D gene unclear. CDR3 length equals 13 residues. V was clipped by 6 bases and J by 1 base, with 9 bases between them.

Points on this clonotype: The junction differs from germline at one of its ends, possibly a read error. The chain links TRBV6-5 to TRBJ2-7; 10 bases line up with TRBD2. Gene TRBJ2-5 matches the end of the DNA better, so the J call may be wrong. CDR1 is MNHEY and CDR2 is SVGAGI in the germline V gene. The CDR3 has 17 amino acids. The CDR3 bases are TGTACCAGCAGTTATGGTTCGGTAGCGGGAGGAAGGGAGACCCAGTACTTC. Its protein product is CTSSYGSVAGGRETQYF.

This clonotype was counted a few times. The genes are TRBV15 and TRBJ2-7; 9 bases line up with TRBD1. CDR1 and CDR2 from the germline V gene are LNHNV and YYDKDF (reference sequence). The CDR3 totals 14 residues. Losses at the gene ends were 3 bases for V and 6 bases for J; bases not matched to a gene: 6. The CDR3: CATSSKGQGFEQYF. CDR3 in DNA: TGTGCCACCAGCAGCAAGGGACAGGGCTTCGAGCAGTACTTC.

The CDR3 spells CASFHSDSNQPQHF. CDR3 DNA sequence: TGTGCCAGCTTCCACAGCGATAGCAATCAGCCCCAGCATTTT. The chain couples TRBV6-6 to TRBJ1-5; unclear D gene. The CDR3 consists of 14 residues. V dropped 8 bases and J dropped 0 bases, with 11 bases sitting between them. Looked up from germline, CDR1 is MNHNY and CDR2 is SVGAGI (reference sequence).

This clonotype was found many times. This chain connects TRBV7-9 to TRBJ2-1; TRBD2 might be the D (6 bases). The CDR3 runs to 14 residues. The V gene's germline CDR1 is SEHNR and CDR2 FQNEAQ (reference sequence). V dropped 5 bases and J dropped 1 base, with 9 bases sitting between them. Here the CDR3 DNA reads TGTGCCAGCAGCACTGGGACTTCCTACAATGAGCAGTTCTTC. This sequence encodes CASSTGTSYNEQFF. Combining the CDR3 with reference TRBV7-9 and TRBJ2-1 gives the whole variable domain DTGVSQNPRHKITKRGQNVTFRCDPISEHNRLYWYRQTLGQGPEFLTYFQNEAQLEKSRLLSDRFSAERPKGSFSTLEIQRTEQGDSAMYLCASSTGTSYNEQFFGPGTRLTVL.

V is TRBV5-1 and J is TRBJ2-7, with 15 bases fitting TRBD2. The tail of the sequence fits TRBJ2-1 better, so the J call may be wrong. CDR3 size: 17 residues. The V gene's germline CDR1 is SGHRS and CDR2 YFSETQ. CDR3 residues: CASSSGLAGGRNNEQFF. The CDR3 coding sequence is TGCGCCAGCAGCTCGGGACTAGCGGGAGGTCGAAACAATGAGCAGTTCTTC.

In its sample, this clonotype was seen a few times. The chain recombines TRBV7-8 with TRBJ2-1; 7 bases map to TRBD2. Germline CDR1 SGHVS, CDR2 FQNEAQ. V lost 5 bases, J lost 0 bases, and 10 bases stayed unmatched. The CDR3 totals 17 residues. The CDR3 DNA reads TGTGCCAGCAGCCCATTCTGGGGAGGGTCCTCCTACAATGAGCAGTTCTTC. It yields the protein CASSPFWGGSSYNEQFF.

This clonotype has only a few counts. V is TRBV30 and J is TRBJ1-2, with a possible D match to TRBD1 (5 bases). The V gene lost 4 bases and the J gene lost 4 bases, with 13 bases spanning the gap. There are 13 residues in the CDR3. The germline gives CDR1 GTSNPN, CDR2 SVGIG (reference sequence). The CDR3 loop reads CAWKVRGVYGYTF. CDR3 coding DNA: TGTGCCTGGAAAGTACGGGGCGTCTATGGCTACACCTTC.

The V call is TRBV5-5, the J call TRBJ1-6; the D is unclear. Trimming left V 4 bases short and J 5 bases short, with 16 bases between. The CDR3 has 16 amino acids. Germline CDR1 is SGHKS and CDR2 is YYEKEE (reference sequence). CDR3 DNA sequence: TGTGCCAGCAGCCCTTGGGTTTTTGTGGATAATTCACCCCTCCACTTT. It encodes CASSPWVFVDNSPLHF.

The sample holds a few counts of this clonotype. The chain is built from TRBV11-3 and TRBJ2-5; 7 bases fit TRBD2. The DNA end is more similar to TRBJ2-1, so the J call may be wrong. CDR1 and CDR2 (germline): SGHNT, YENEEA. CDR3 length: 15 amino acids. The CDR3 nucleotides read TGTGCCAGCAGCCAACCGGTGGCTAGCGGCAATGAGCAGTTCTTC. Its protein product is CASSQPVASGNEQFF.

In its sample, this clonotype was seen a few times. This chain joins TRBV20-1 and TRBJ2-3; 12 positions agree with TRBD1. The CDR3 is 14 residues long. V gave up 5 bases and J gave up 3 bases; unmatched junction bases: 3. Germline V CDR1 and CDR2: DFQATT, SNEGSKA (reference sequence). The CDR3: CSALGQGATDTQYF. The DNA of the CDR3 is TGCAGTGCTTTGGGACAGGGGGCAACAGATACGCAGTATTTT.

This clonotype showed up many times. The chain is built from TRBV12-3 or TRBV12-4 and TRBJ2-7; D possibly uses TRBD1 or TRBD2 (6 bases each). The ends were cut back, 5 bases at V and 4 bases at J, with 21 bases in the middle. There are 16 residues in the CDR3. In DNA, the CDR3 is TGTGCCAGCAGTGACCCATGGGGGGCGAGTAGATACGAGCAGTACTTC. It is translated as CASSDPWGASRYEQYF.

The rearrangement links TRBV11-3 to TRBJ1-2; a weak D match, TRBD1 (5 bases). The CDR3 consists of 13 residues. V lost 5 bases to trimming and J lost 4 bases, with 11 bases between them. Per germline, CDR1 SGHNT and CDR2 YENEEA. The CDR3 here is CASSPPTAYGYTF. CDR3 sequence (DNA): TGTGCCAGCAGCCCACCGACAGCCTATGGCTACACCTTC. Full variable domain (rest looked up from reference TRBV11-3 and TRBJ1-2): EAGVVQSPRYKIIEKKQPVAFWCNPISGHNTLYWYLQNLGQGPELLIRYENEEAVDDSQLPKDRFSAERLKGVDSTLKIQPAELGDSAVYLCASSPPTAYGYTFGSGTRLTVV.

As for this clonotype: One end of the junction is discordant with germline, which a read error may explain. The V gene is TRBV9, the J gene TRBJ2-3; 7 positions match TRBD2. Germline V gene data show CDR1 as SGDLS and CDR2 as YYNGEE. The CDR3 runs to 17 residues. This CDR3 reads CASSAPRGVLSTDTLYF. In nucleotides, the CDR3 is TGTGCCAGCAGCGCCCCCCGGGGGGTACTCTCTACAGATACGCTGTATTTT.